This T cell receptor (beta chain) came from a study of blood T cell repertoires in COVID-19. V was trimmed by 4 bases and J by 0 bases, leaving 9 bases between them. There are 15 residues in the CDR3. In germline, CDR1 is MNHEY, CDR2 SMNVEV (reference sequence). Per the original methods: Amplifying reference gene primers gave estimates of nucleated cell counts. The data were produced by immunoSEQ multiplex PCR, yet TCRdb's version contains in-frame clones alone and is incomplete. That table gives V, J and clone size, and the DNA gave D and trimming. The sample includes over 20,000 clones, 65% to 80% of them seen just once. Those enrolled in Seattle joined during active infection and were followed longitudinally afterward.

The sample taken for sequencing was peripheral blood. J is TRBJ2-2 and V is TRBV27; D gene unclear. This clonotype originated in a man between 50 and 59 years old with COVID-19, enrolled during active disease. The CDR3 protein is CASSYSPTNTGELFF. DNA of the CDR3: TGTGCCAGCAGTTATAGCCCTACGAACACCGGGGAGCTGTTTTTT.